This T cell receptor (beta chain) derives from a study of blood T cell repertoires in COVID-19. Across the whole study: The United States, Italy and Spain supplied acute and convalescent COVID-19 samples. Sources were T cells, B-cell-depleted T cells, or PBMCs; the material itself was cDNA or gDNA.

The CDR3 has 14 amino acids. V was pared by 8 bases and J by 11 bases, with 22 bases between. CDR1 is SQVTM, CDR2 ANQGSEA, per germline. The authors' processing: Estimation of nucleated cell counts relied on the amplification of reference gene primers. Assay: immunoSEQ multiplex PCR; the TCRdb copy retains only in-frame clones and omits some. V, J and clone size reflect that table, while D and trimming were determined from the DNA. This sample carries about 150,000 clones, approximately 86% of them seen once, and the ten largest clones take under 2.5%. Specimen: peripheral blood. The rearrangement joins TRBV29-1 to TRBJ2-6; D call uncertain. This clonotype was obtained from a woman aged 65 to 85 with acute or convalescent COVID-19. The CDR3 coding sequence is TGCAGCACGCTGTCGGGTACCCTCAGAGACGTCCTGACTTTC. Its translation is CSTLSGTLRDVLTF.